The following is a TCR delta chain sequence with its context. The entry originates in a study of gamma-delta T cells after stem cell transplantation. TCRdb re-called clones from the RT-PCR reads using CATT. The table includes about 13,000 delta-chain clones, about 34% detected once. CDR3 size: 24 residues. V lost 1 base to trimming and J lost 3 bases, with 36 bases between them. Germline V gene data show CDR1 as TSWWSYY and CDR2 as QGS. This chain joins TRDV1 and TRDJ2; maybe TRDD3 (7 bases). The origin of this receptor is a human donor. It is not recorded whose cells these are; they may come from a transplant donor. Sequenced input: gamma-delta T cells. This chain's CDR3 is CALGEPQPFPMAGGNTGMTAQLFF. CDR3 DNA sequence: TGTGCTCTTGGGGAACCCCAACCCTTTCCTATGGCTGGGGGGAATACCGGGATGACAGCACAACTCTTCTTT.